This T cell receptor beta chain was captured by sequencing in a study of blood T cell repertoires in COVID-19. Study-level background: The samples span acute and convalescent COVID-19 from the United States, Italy and Spain.

Looked up from germline, CDR1 is SGDLS and CDR2 is YYNGEE. Losses at the gene ends were 2 bases for V and 6 bases for J; bases not matched to a gene: 6. This CDR3 region has 15 residues. This clone was detected once. This table comes from immunoSEQ multiplex PCR, and its TCRdb copy is limited to in-frame clones, with some not included. Of about 47,000 clones in the sample, around 90% are singletons; the top ten hold roughly 3%. Source material: peripheral blood. The TCR comes from a man in his fifties or sixties with active COVID-19. The rearrangement links TRBV9 to TRBJ2-1, with TRBD2 matching over 9 bases. The DNA of the CDR3 is TGTGCCAGCAGCGTTTCTAGCGGGAACCTCAATGAGCAGTTCTTC. Protein product: CASSVSSGNLNEQFF.